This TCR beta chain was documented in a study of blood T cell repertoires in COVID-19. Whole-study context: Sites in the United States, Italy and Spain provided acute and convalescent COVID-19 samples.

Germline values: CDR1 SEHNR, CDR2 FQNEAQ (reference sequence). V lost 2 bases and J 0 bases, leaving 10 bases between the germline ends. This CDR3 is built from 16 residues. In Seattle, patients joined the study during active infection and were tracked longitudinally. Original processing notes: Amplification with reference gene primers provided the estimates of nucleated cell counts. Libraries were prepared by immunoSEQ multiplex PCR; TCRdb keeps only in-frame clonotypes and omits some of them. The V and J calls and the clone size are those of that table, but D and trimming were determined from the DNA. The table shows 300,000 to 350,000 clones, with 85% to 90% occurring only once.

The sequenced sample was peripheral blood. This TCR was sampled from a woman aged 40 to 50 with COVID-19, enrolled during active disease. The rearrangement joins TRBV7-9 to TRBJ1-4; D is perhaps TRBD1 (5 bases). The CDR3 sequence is CASSLFGGSTNEKLFF. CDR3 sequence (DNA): TGTGCCAGCAGCTTATTCGGGGGGTCAACTAATGAAAAACTGTTTTTT.